These 3 T cell receptor beta chains share one sample of origin, sequenced in a study of monozygotic twins with inflammatory bowel disease. TCRdb reprocessed the 5' RACE reads; each CDR3 protein has one entry and no DNA is given. Listed are some 190,000 distinct CDR3 sequences; 7.5% to 9.5% falls within the top ten. Sample: blood. These receptors all come from a human donor with ulcerative colitis or Crohn's disease, or a healthy co-twin of an affected twin (not recorded which).

The chain combines TRBV20-1 with TRBJ1-2; TCRdb's D call of TRBD1 is untestable without DNA. The germline gives CDR1 DFQATT, CDR2 SNEGSKA (reference sequence). There are 15 residues in the CDR3. The CDR3 region is CSASQNGQGPYGYTF.

This chain links TRBV27 with TRBJ2-3; lacking DNA, the TRBD1 call made by TCRdb goes unchecked. The V gene's germline CDR1 is MNHEY and CDR2 SMNVEV (reference sequence). This CDR3 spans 14 amino acids. CDR3 sequence: CASSSPGTQGTQYF.

V and J are TRBV20-1 and TRBJ1-6; the D call of TRBD1 rests on TCRdb alone, since no DNA is present to check it. Germline V CDR1 and CDR2: DFQATT, SNEGSKA (reference sequence). CDR3 size: 14 residues. CDR3 amino acids: CSAHGQGQGSPLHF.